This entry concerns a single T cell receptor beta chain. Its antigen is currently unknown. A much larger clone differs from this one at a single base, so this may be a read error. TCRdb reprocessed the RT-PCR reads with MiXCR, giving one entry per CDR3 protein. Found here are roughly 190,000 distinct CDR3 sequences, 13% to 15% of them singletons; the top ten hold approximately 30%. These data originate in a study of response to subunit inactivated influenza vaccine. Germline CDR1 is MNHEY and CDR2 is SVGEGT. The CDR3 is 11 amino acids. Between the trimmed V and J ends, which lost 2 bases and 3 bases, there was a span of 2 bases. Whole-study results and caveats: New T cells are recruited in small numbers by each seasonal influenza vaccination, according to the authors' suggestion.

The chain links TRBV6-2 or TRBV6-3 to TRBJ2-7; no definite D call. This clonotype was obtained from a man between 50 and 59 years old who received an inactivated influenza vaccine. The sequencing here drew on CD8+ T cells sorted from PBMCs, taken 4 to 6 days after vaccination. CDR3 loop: CASSYVYEQYF. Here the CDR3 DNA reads TGTGCCAGCAGTTACGTCTACGAGCAGTACTTC.